Below are 5 T cell receptor beta chains sequenced from a single sample in a study of cytomegalovirus exposure and HLA in healthy donors. Primers: 60 Vbeta forward and 13 Jbeta reverse. The protocol was immunoSEQ multiplex PCR, while the TCRdb copy is restricted to in-frame clones and leaves out a portion. Here the sample spans about 160,000 clones, approximately 79% being singletons. The specimen was PBMCs. The receptor set was obtained from a woman aged 45-60 years in good health and CMV-seropositive.

The chain couples TRBV30 to TRBJ2-3; weak D call: TRBD2 (6 bases). V lost 5 bases and J lost 3, with 9 bases in between. Germline CDR1 is GTSNPN and CDR2 is SVGIG (reference sequence). CDR3 size: 12 residues. CDR3 sequence: CAWAGLTDTQYF. Written as DNA, the CDR3 is TGTGCCTGGGCTGGACTAACAGATACGCAGTATTTT.

The chain joins TRBV6-5 to TRBJ1-2; 11 bases line up with TRBD1. This CDR3 contains 14 residues. The ends lost 6 bases at V and 7 bases at J; junction bases unmatched: 7. Germline V lookup: CDR1 MNHEY, CDR2 SVGAGI. Here the CDR3 reads CASRVGDRGFGYTF. Here the CDR3 DNA reads TGTGCCAGCAGAGTAGGGGACAGGGGGTTTGGCTACACCTTC.

The chain is built from TRBV4-1 and TRBJ1-3; 8 nucleotides align to TRBD1. Germline CDR1 reads MGHRA; CDR2 reads YSYEKL. CDR3 length: 16 residues. V dropped 2 bases and J dropped 0; count of bases not matched to a gene: 3. Here the CDR3 reads CASSQLGQGSGNTIYF. Written as DNA, the CDR3 is TGCGCCAGCAGCCAACTCGGACAGGGCTCTGGAAACACCATATATTTT.

The chain is built from TRBV27 and TRBJ1-1; possible D gene TRBD1, 6 bases. V was clipped by 6 bases and J by 0 bases, with 17 bases between them. The CDR3 totals 16 residues. CDR1 is MNHEY, CDR2 SMNVEV, per germline (reference sequence). Here the CDR3 reads CASSRDRLVMNTEAFF. The CDR3 bases are TGTGCCAGCAGCCGTGACAGGTTAGTCATGAACACTGAAGCTTTCTTT.

The chain is built from TRBV4-1 and TRBJ2-7, with TRBD1 as a possible D gene (5 bases). Germline V gene lookup returns CDR1 MGHRA and CDR2 YSYEKL. This CDR3 spans 16 amino acids. The ends were cut back, 1 base at V and 1 base at J, with 14 bases in the middle. For the CDR3, the DNA is TGCGCCAGCAGCCAAGGGGGCACGAGGAAATCCTACGAGCAGTACTTC. Its translation: CASSQGGTRKSYEQYF.